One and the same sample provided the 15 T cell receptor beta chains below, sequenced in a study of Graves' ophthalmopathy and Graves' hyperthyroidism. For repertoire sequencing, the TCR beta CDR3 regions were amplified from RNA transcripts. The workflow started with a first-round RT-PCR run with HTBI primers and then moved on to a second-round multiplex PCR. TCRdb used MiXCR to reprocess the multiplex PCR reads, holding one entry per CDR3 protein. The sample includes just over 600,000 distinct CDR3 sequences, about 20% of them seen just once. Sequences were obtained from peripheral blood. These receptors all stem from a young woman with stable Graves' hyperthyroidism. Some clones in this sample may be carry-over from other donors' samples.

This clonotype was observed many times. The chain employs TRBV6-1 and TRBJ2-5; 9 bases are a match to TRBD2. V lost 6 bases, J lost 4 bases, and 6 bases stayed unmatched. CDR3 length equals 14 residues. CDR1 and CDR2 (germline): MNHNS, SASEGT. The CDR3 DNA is TGTGCCAGCAGGAGCGGGGGGAGAACAGAGACCCAGTACTTC. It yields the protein CASRSGGRTETQYF.

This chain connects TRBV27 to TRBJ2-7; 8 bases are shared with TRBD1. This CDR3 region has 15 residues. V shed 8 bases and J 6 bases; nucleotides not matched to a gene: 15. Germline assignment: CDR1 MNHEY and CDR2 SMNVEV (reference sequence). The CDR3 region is CASQASGQVGGEQYV. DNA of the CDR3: TGTGCCAGCCAAGCGTCGGGACAGGTCGGCGGCGAGCAGTACGTC.

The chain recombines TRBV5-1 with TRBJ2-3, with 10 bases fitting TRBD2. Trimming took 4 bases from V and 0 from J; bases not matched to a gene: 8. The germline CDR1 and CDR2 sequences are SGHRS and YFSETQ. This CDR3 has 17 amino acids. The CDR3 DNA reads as TGCGCCAGCAGCACTCAGAGCGGGGGGGAAAGCACAGATACGCAGTATTTT. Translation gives CASSTQSGGESTDTQYF.

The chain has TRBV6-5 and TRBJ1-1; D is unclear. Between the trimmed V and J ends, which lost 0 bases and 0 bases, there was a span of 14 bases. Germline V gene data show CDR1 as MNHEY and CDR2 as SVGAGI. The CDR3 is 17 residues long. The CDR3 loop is CASSYSTTRFMNTEAFF. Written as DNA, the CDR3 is TGTGCCAGCAGTTACTCGACGACGAGATTCATGAACACTGAAGCTTTCTTT.

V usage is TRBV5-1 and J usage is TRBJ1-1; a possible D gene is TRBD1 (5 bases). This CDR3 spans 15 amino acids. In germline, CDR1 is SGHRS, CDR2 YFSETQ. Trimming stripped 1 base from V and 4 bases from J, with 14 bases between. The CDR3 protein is CASSLFGAGVTEAFF. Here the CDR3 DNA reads TGCGCCAGCAGCTTGTTTGGGGCTGGGGTCACTGAAGCTTTCTTT.

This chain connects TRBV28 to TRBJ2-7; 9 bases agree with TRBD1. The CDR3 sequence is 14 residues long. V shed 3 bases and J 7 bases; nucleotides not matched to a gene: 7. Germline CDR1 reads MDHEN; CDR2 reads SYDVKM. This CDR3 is CASSFSDRGGEQYF. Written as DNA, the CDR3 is TGTGCCAGCAGTTTTTCGGACAGGGGTGGAGAGCAGTACTTC.

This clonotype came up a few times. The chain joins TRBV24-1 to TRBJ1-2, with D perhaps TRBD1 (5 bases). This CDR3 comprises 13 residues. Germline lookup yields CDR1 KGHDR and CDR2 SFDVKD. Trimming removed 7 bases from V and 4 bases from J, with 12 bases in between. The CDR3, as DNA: TGTGCCACCAGCGAGGGGTTTTCCTATGGCTACACCTTC. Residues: CATSEGFSYGYTF.

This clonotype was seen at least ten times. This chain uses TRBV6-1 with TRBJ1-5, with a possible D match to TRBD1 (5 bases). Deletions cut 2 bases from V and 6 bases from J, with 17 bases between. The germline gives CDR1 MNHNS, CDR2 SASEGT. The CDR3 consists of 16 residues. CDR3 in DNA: TGTGCCAGCAGTGAAATCGCTTCACCAACAGGTCAGCCCCAGCATTTT. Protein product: CASSEIASPTGQPQHF.

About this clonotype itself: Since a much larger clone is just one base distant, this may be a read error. This chain's CDR3 is CAWRPGQGLGFTF. The DNA for the CDR3 is TGTGCCTGGAGACCGGGACAGGGTCTTGGCTTCACCTTC. The chain links TRBV30 to TRBJ1-2, with 9 nucleotides matching TRBD1. Per germline, CDR1 GTSNPN and CDR2 SVGIG (reference sequence). CDR3 length: 13 residues. The variable domain in full, with the rest retrieved from reference TRBV30 and TRBJ1-2, is SQTIHQWPATLVQPVGSPLSLECTVEGTSNPNLYWYRQAAGRGLQLLFYSVGIGQISSEVPQNLSASRPQDRQFILSSKKLLLSDSGFYLCAWRPGQGLGFTFGSGTRLTVV.

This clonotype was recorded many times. The CDR3 sequence: CASENGLRNTEAFF. The CDR3 DNA is TGTGCCAGTGAAAATGGACTCAGGAACACTGAAGCTTTCTTT. V usage is TRBV19 and J usage is TRBJ1-1, with D unclear. CDR1 is LNHDA and CDR2 is SQIVND in the germline V gene (reference sequence). V was cut by 8 bases and J by 1 base, with 14 bases left in between. The CDR3 runs to 14 residues.

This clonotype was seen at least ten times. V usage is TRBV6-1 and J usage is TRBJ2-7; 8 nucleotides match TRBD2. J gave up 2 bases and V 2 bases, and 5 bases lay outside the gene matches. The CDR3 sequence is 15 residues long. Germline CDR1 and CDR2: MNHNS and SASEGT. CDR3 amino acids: CASSEKREPPYEQYF. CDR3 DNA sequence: TGTGCCAGCAGTGAAAAGCGGGAGCCCCCCTACGAGCAGTACTTC.

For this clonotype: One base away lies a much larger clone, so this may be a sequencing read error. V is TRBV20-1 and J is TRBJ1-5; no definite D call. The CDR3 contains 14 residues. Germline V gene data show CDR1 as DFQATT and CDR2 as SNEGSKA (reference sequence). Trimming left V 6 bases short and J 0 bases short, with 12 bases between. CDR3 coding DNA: TGCAGTGCAAGGGAGACACATAGCAATCAGCCCCAGCATTTT. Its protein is CSARETHSNQPQHF.

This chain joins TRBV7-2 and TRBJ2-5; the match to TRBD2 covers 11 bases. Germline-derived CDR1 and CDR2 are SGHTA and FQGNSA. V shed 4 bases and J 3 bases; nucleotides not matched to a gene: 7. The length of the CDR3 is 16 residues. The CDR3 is CASSSVAGGPKETQYF. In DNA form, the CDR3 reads TGTGCCAGCAGCTCGGTAGCGGGGGGGCCAAAAGAGACCCAGTACTTC.

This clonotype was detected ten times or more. CDR3 loop: CASRGGTISGQAYEQYF. In nucleotides, the CDR3 is TGCGCCAGCAGGGGCGGGACAATTTCAGGACAGGCCTACGAGCAGTACTTC. The genes are TRBV5-1 and TRBJ2-7; tentatively, D is TRBD1 (7 bases). Germline-derived CDR1 and CDR2 are SGHRS and YFSETQ. The CDR3 consists of 17 residues. V shed 5 bases and J shed 2 bases, with 23 bases lying between them. Filled out from reference TRBV5-1 and TRBJ2-7, the complete variable domain reads KAGVTQTPRYLIKTRGQQVTLSCSPISGHRSVSWYQQTPGQGLQFLFEYFSETQRNKGNFPGRFSGRQFSNSRSEMNVSTLELGDSALYLCASRGGTISGQAYEQYFGPGTRLTVT.

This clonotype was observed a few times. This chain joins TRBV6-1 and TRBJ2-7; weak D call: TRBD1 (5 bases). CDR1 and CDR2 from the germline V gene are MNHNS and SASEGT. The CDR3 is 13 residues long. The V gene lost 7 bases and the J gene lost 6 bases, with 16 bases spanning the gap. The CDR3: CASKWAGNGEQYF. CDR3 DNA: TGTGCCAGCAAATGGGCAGGGAACGGCGAGCAGTACTTC.